This TCR beta chain was sequenced during a study of T cells after yellow fever vaccination. Study-wide results and limits: Clonotypes found in both CD4 and CD8 compartments made up a small share. The presence of abundant clonotypes contaminating from the bulk population was possible in FACS-sorted repertoires. In post-booster samples, most primary-vaccination clones reappeared (96% CD4, 70% to 90% CD8).

In the case of this clonotype: Its antigen is not known.

CDR3 length: 15 residues. Trimming removed 5 bases at V and 4 bases at J, with 14 bases between. Per germline, CDR1 SGHTA and CDR2 FQGNSA. MiXCR was run by TCRdb on the 5' RACE reads, yielding one entry per CDR3 protein. The top ten hold approximately 16% of the sample, which has about 360,000 distinct CDR3 sequences, approximately 5.7% seen once. The sample in question was PBMCs, obtained 5 days after the yellow fever booster vaccination. The TCR sequence derives from a man aged 30-40 years who received the YFV17D yellow fever vaccine. The gene calls are TRBV7-2 and TRBJ2-2, with D tentatively TRBD1 or TRBD2 (7 bases each). CDR3 residues: CASSATGEGTGELFF. As DNA, the CDR3 is TGTGCCAGCAGCGCTACAGGGGAGGGCACCGGGGAGCTGTTTTTT.